One sample yielded the 9 T cell receptor beta chains listed below, sequenced in a study of CD8 T cells in ankylosing spondylitis. Overall study results and limits: For ankylosing spondylitis blood, a TCR beta motif of under 10 highly homologous variants appeared characteristic.

Each CDR3 protein is one row after TCRdb ran MiXCR on the 5' RACE reads. The repertoire holds 450,000 or so distinct CDR3 sequences, with 20% to 30% as singletons. Their antigens remain unidentified. Sample: blood, either unsorted or a sorted T cell fraction (not recorded which). The receptor source for this set is a male donor with ankylosing spondylitis.

The chain couples TRBV6-1 to TRBJ2-5; 10 nucleotides align to TRBD2. Germline lookup yields CDR1 MNHNS and CDR2 SASEGT. The CDR3 is 15 amino acids. V shed 4 bases and J 5 bases; nucleotides not matched to a gene: 7. CDR3 region: CASSVSSGSGETQYF. The CDR3 DNA reads TGTGCCAGCAGTGTCTCTAGCGGGAGTGGGGAGACCCAGTACTTC.

This chain joins TRBV10-2 and TRBJ2-7, with TRBD1 matching over 9 bases. The germline V gene has CDR1 WSHSY and CDR2 SAAADI. Trimming took 6 bases from V and 7 from J; bases not matched to a gene: 16. The CDR3 covers 16 residues. In nucleotides, the CDR3 is TGCGCCAGCAGCGAACAGTTCGGACAGGGGCTAAGGGAGCAGTACTTC. It yields the protein CASSEQFGQGLREQYF.

The CDR3 spells CSVRQGGGETQYF. The CDR3 region has the DNA TGCAGCGTTCGACAGGGGGGCGGAGAGACCCAGTACTTC. This sequence joins TRBV29-1 and TRBJ2-5; 9 nucleotides agree with TRBD1. V lost 5 bases, J lost 4 bases, and 5 bases stayed unmatched. CDR3 length equals 13 residues. Per germline, CDR1 SQVTM and CDR2 ANQGSEA.

This clonotype was seen only a few times. This chain uses TRBV30 with TRBJ1-2; D is unresolved. V was pared by 7 bases and J by 6 bases, with 18 bases between. There are 13 residues in the CDR3. The germline V gene encodes CDR1 GTSNPN and CDR2 SVGIG (reference sequence). This CDR3 reads CASQEGTWDGYTF. CDR3 nucleotide sequence: TGTGCCTCCCAGGAGGGCACATGGGATGGCTACACCTTC.

The gene calls are TRBV20-1 and TRBJ1-6, with D uncertain. Germline CDR1 DFQATT, CDR2 SNEGSKA (reference sequence). The CDR3 loop spans 15 amino acids. Trimming shortened V by 3 bases and J by 8 bases, and 17 bases separated the two germline ends. CDR3 coding DNA: TGCAGTGCTAGGTTCCCTGGAGCTACCCATTCACCCCTCCACTTT. This encodes CSARFPGATHSPLHF.

This clonotype was counted a few times. CDR3 protein: CATSEPRDPNEQFF. Written as DNA, the CDR3 is TGTGCCACCAGTGAGCCGCGAGATCCCAATGAGCAGTTCTTC. J is TRBJ2-1 and V is TRBV24-1; D is ambiguous. V was cut by 4 bases and J by 6 bases, with 12 bases left in between. The CDR3 is 14 residues long. Germline loops: CDR1 KGHDR, CDR2 SFDVKD.

The chain links TRBV4-1 to TRBJ2-3; 9 bases fit TRBD2. V lost 0 bases to trimming and J lost 4 bases; unmatched junction nucleotides: 8. CDR3 size: 17 residues. Germline CDR1 MGHRA, CDR2 YSYEKL. DNA for the CDR3: TGCGCCAGCAGCCAAGATCATGGTAGCGGGAGTCCAGATACGCAGTATTTT. Encoded protein: CASSQDHGSGSPDTQYF.

The sample holds a few counts of this clonotype. This chain connects TRBV5-1 to TRBJ1-6; D unclear. The ends were cut back, 7 bases at V and 5 bases at J, with 10 bases in the middle. CDR3 length: 13 residues. The V gene's germline CDR1 is SGHRS and CDR2 YFSETQ. The CDR3 sequence: CASAPSDNSPLHF. DNA of the CDR3: TGCGCCAGCGCCCCCTCGGATAATTCACCCCTCCACTTT.

This clonotype was counted a few times. The gene calls are TRBV11-2 and TRBJ1-3, with D perhaps TRBD1 (5 bases). V was shortened by 5 bases and J by 0 bases, with 5 bases between the two germline ends. Germline CDR1 is SGHAT and CDR2 is FQNNGV. The CDR3 runs to 13 residues. This CDR3 reads CASSGHSGNTIYF. The CDR3 nucleotides read TGTGCCAGCAGCGGACACTCTGGAAACACCATATATTTT.